What follows are 10 T cell receptor beta chains derived from one specimen sequenced in a study of blood T cells in healthy people across ages. Alongside a J-beta primer mix, a sample-barcoded 5' primer served in a second PCR lasting 7 to 11 cycles. TCRdb used MiXCR to reprocess the 5' RACE reads, holding one entry per CDR3 protein. This table holds hundreds of thousands of distinct CDR3 sequences, 40% to 55% found once. Material: blood. The origin of the receptors is an elderly man in good health.

With respect to this clonotype: One junction end disagrees with the germline gene, perhaps due to a read error. The gene calls are TRBV7-2 and TRBJ1-4; D uncertain. The CDR3 totals 14 residues. Germline-derived CDR1 and CDR2 are SGHTA and FQGNSA. CDR3 in amino acids: CASSVATAPEKLFF. The CDR3 DNA is TGTGCCAGCAGCGTAGCTACAGCCCCGGAAAAACTGTTTTTT.

The rearrangement uses TRBV20-1 and TRBJ2-5; D remains ambiguous. The V gene's germline CDR1 is DFQATT and CDR2 SNEGSKA (reference sequence). This CDR3 is built from 14 residues. Between the trimmed V and J ends, which lost 8 bases and 7 bases, there was a span of 23 bases. CDR3 sequence: CSQTEAGLRGTQYF. For the CDR3, the DNA is TGCAGTCAAACCGAGGCCGGGTTACGTGGGACCCAGTACTTC.

The rearrangement uses TRBV2 and TRBJ2-1; 7 nucleotides align to TRBD2. V dropped 8 bases and J dropped 7; count of bases not matched to a gene: 5. This CDR3 is 12 amino acids long. The germline gives CDR1 SNHLY, CDR2 FYNNEI. This CDR3 is CASRPGGNEQFF. CDR3 in DNA: TGTGCCAGCCGCCCCGGGGGGAATGAGCAGTTCTTC.

Only a few counts were recorded for this clonotype. The V gene is TRBV6-6, the J gene TRBJ1-6; a possible D gene is TRBD1 (6 bases). Trimming removed 0 bases at V and 9 bases at J, with 12 bases between. This CDR3 region has 15 residues. Germline CDR1 and CDR2: MNHNY and SVGAGI (reference sequence). The DNA of the CDR3 is TGTGCCAGCAGTTACTCCGAGACAGGCCTTTCACCCCTCCACTTT. Residues: CASSYSETGLSPLHF.

This clonotype was picked up a small number of times. The chain uses TRBV28 and TRBJ2-5; TRBD1 might be the D (6 bases). In germline, CDR1 is MDHEN, CDR2 SYDVKM. V gave up 5 bases and J gave up 5 bases, with 21 bases separating them. This CDR3 has 16 residues. In DNA, the CDR3 is TGTGCCAGCAGTACTAATGGGGGCGGCGTGCGGGAGACCCAGTACTTC. Translated: CASSTNGGGVRETQYF.

This rearrangement joins TRBV6-5 to TRBJ1-1, with D perhaps TRBD1 (6 bases). The CDR3 runs 15 residues. Germline CDR1 is MNHEY and CDR2 is SVGAGI. V lost 2 bases to trimming and J lost 3 bases, with 13 bases between them. CDR3 sequence (DNA): TGTGCCAGCAGTTACGTTAAGCGGGGGCACACTGAAGCTTTCTTT. Protein: CASSYVKRGHTEAFF.

The genes are TRBV9 and TRBJ2-1, with D unclear. The CDR3 consists of 15 residues. Germline values: CDR1 SGDLS, CDR2 YYNGEE. V was pared by 0 bases and J by 6 bases, with 13 bases between. The CDR3 is CASSVGGNWANEQFF. CDR3 in DNA: TGTGCCAGCAGCGTAGGGGGAAACTGGGCCAATGAGCAGTTCTTC.

The chain employs TRBV20-1 and TRBJ1-4, with D tentatively TRBD1 (6 bases). Germline CDR1 DFQATT, CDR2 SNEGSKA (reference sequence). CDR3 length: 12 amino acids. Trimming pared 4 bases from V and 8 bases from J, leaving 11 bases between. Here the CDR3 reads CSANREGEKLFF. The CDR3 region has the DNA TGCAGTGCTAACAGGGAGGGGGAAAAACTGTTTTTT.

The gene calls are TRBV29-1 and TRBJ2-7, with D possibly TRBD2 on 5 matching bases. Trimming shortened V by 3 bases and J by 5 bases, and 11 bases separated the two germline ends. This CDR3 has 12 amino acids. Germline loops: CDR1 SQVTM, CDR2 ANQGSEA. This chain's CDR3 is CSVDEGGDEQYF. The CDR3 region has the DNA TGCAGCGTTGACGAGGGTGGGGACGAGCAGTACTTC.

The rearrangement joins TRBV20-1 to TRBJ2-5; D call uncertain. Gene TRBJ2-4 matches the end of the DNA better, so the J call may be wrong. The CDR3 is 12 amino acids. CDR1 is DFQATT and CDR2 is SNEGSKA in the germline V gene (reference sequence). CDR3 sequence (DNA): TGCAGTGTTGAAAGGGACAAAAACATTCAGTACTTC. As protein: CSVERDKNIQYF.